What follows are 21 T cell receptor beta chains derived from one specimen sequenced in a study of cytomegalovirus exposure and HLA in healthy donors. A multiplex PCR was run with 60 Vbeta primers and 13 Jbeta primers. The table came from immunoSEQ multiplex PCR; TCRdb's copy has only in-frame clones and leaves some out. In the table there are under 200,000 clones, under 90% of which are singletons. The sequenced material came from PBMCs. These receptors originate from a man in his late teens or twenties in good health and CMV-seronegative.

The chain is built from TRBV19 and TRBJ1-1; the D gene is possibly TRBD1 (5 bases). Trimming stripped 5 bases from V and 4 bases from J, with 17 bases between. Germline lookup yields CDR1 LNHDA and CDR2 SQIVND (reference sequence). This CDR3 has 15 amino acids. CDR3 region: CASSPVVGVGTEAFF. DNA of the CDR3: TGTGCCAGTAGTCCAGTGGTAGGGGTCGGCACTGAAGCTTTCTTT.

The chain recombines TRBV18 with TRBJ2-7; D not certain. The CDR3 totals 13 residues. Between the trimmed V and J ends, which lost 0 bases and 1 base, there was a span of 4 bases. Germline V gene data show CDR1 as KGHSH and CDR2 as LQKENI. The CDR3 reads CASSPPASYEQYF. The CDR3, as DNA: TGTGCCAGCTCACCACCGGCATCCTACGAGCAGTACTTC.

The genes are TRBV7-2 and TRBJ2-7; possibly TRBD2 for D (5 bases). CDR3 length: 12 residues. The germline CDR1 and CDR2 sequences are SGHTA and FQGNSA. V dropped 5 bases and J dropped 5 bases, with 10 bases sitting between them. CDR3 nucleotides: TGTGCCAGCAGCCCACTAGGCGACGAGCAGTACTTC. Its protein is CASSPLGDEQYF.

This chain connects TRBV12-1 to TRBJ2-2; the table names TRBD2, a call not compared with the DNA. TRBV12-1 is noted as a pseudogene. CDR3 length: 16 residues. Here the CDR3 DNA reads TGTGCCAGCAGCTTTCCCAGCGGGAGGGTCACCGGGGAGCTGTTTTTT. It is translated as CASSFPSGRVTGELFF.

This clone was recorded only once. The chain links TRBV9 to TRBJ2-5; D perhaps matches TRBD1 (5 bases). Trimming removed 3 bases from V and 5 bases from J, with 20 bases in between. The CDR3 has 16 residues. Germline V gene data show CDR1 as SGDLS and CDR2 as YYNGEE. Here the CDR3 reads CASSAGLVQGYETQYF. The CDR3 nucleotides are TGTGCCAGCAGCGCCGGTCTCGTCCAGGGCTACGAGACCCAGTACTTC.

The chain uses TRBV4-1 and TRBJ2-1; 11 nucleotides match TRBD2. V gave up 4 bases and J gave up 8 bases; unmatched junction bases: 7. This CDR3 is 15 amino acids long. Germline-derived CDR1 and CDR2 are MGHRA and YSYEKL. CDR3 DNA sequence: TGCGCCAGCAGCCTCATAGCGGGGGGGCCGCATGAGCAGTTCTTC. This gives the protein CASSLIAGGPHEQFF.

The CDR3 DNA reads as TGTGCCAGCAGCCCTGGGGGGAGAGGACACCCCTACAATGAGCAGTTCTTC. It specifies CASSPGGRGHPYNEQFF. The chain carries TRBV28 and TRBJ2-1, with a possible D match to TRBD2 (6 bases). Germline-derived CDR1 and CDR2 are MDHEN and SYDVKM. V gave up 6 bases and J gave up 2 bases, with 20 bases separating them. The CDR3 contains 17 residues.

J is TRBJ1-1 and V is TRBV28; D ambiguous. CDR3 length: 13 amino acids. V was cut by 5 bases and J by 5 bases, with 12 bases left in between. The V gene's germline CDR1 is MDHEN and CDR2 SYDVKM. This CDR3 reads CASSILGDTEAFF. The CDR3 nucleotides read TGTGCCAGCAGTATACTCGGGGATACTGAAGCTTTCTTT.

This rearrangement joins TRBV19 to TRBJ1-6; D unresolved. Trimming cost V 7 bases and J 11 bases, with 21 bases left between them. Germline loops: CDR1 LNHDA, CDR2 SQIVND (reference sequence). This CDR3 comprises 15 residues. CDR3 sequence: CASKPQLRKAAPLHF. CDR3 in DNA: TGTGCCAGTAAACCTCAACTCCGTAAAGCGGCACCCCTCCACTTT.

The rearrangement links TRBV10-3 to TRBJ1-6; D unresolved. Trimming left V 0 bases short and J 11 bases short, with 8 bases between. CDR1 is ENHRY, CDR2 SYGVKD, per germline. CDR3 size: 13 residues. The CDR3 coding sequence is TGTGCCATCAGTGAGTCGAGAGGTCCACCCCTCCACTTT. Protein sequence: CAISESRGPPLHF.

This rearrangement joins TRBV2 to TRBJ2-1, with D tentatively TRBD2 (5 bases). V lost 11 bases, J lost 0 bases, and 35 bases lay in between. The CDR3 loop spans 21 amino acids. Germline V CDR1 and CDR2: SNHLY, FYNNEI. CDR3 region: CAVILRAAGSTKTSSYNEQFF. CDR3 sequence (DNA): TGTGCCGTCATACTCCGAGCGGCCGGGTCCACCAAGACCAGCTCCTACAATGAGCAGTTCTTC.

V is TRBV9 and J is TRBJ1-6; TRBD1 aligns across 8 bases. This CDR3 contains 16 residues. The germline CDR1 and CDR2 sequences are SGDLS and YYNGEE. V trimming: 0 bases; J trimming: 10 bases; junction bases outside the gene matches: 9. Here the CDR3 reads CASSVDSGGMVSPLHF. Here the CDR3 DNA reads TGTGCCAGCAGCGTAGACTCAGGGGGCATGGTCTCACCCCTCCACTTT.

The rearrangement links TRBV28 to TRBJ1-6; D unresolved. There are 16 residues in the CDR3. Germline CDR1 reads MDHEN; CDR2 reads SYDVKM. With 3 bases removed from V and 5 bases from J, the gap between germline ends came to 14 bases. CDR3 sequence: CASSLTQTENNSPLHF. As DNA, the CDR3 is TGTGCCAGCAGTTTGACCCAGACTGAAAATAATTCACCCCTCCACTTT.

This chain uses TRBV5-1 with TRBJ2-7; 9 nucleotides match TRBD1. The CDR3 has 17 amino acids. Germline V gene sequence: CDR1 SGHRS, CDR2 YFSETQ. Losses at the gene ends were 0 bases for V and 4 bases for J; bases not matched to a gene: 11. CDR3 sequence reads: CASSLADSGTGLYEQYF. CDR3 DNA: TGCGCCAGCAGCTTGGCGGATTCCGGGACAGGGCTGTACGAGCAGTACTTC.

J is TRBJ1-1 and V is TRBV18, with 8 positions matching TRBD1. The J segment lost 3 bases and the V segment lost 6 bases, leaving 9 bases of the junction unmatched. CDR3 length: 15 residues. In germline, CDR1 is KGHSH, CDR2 LQKENI. The CDR3 region is CASSPTPQGDTEAFF. The CDR3 DNA reads as TGTGCCAGCTCTCCGACCCCACAGGGGGACACTGAAGCTTTCTTT.

The chain joins TRBV6-1 to TRBJ2-7; 7 positions agree with TRBD1. Germline trimming cut 5 bases from V and 12 bases from J; bases unmatched to any gene: 10. This CDR3 region has 12 residues. The V gene's germline CDR1 is MNHNS and CDR2 SASEGT. CDR3 region: CASSTNDRAGYF. The DNA of the CDR3 is TGTGCCAGCAGTACTAACGACAGGGCTGGGTACTTC.

The CDR3 DNA is TGTGCCAGCAGCCCTACCAGAGGAGAAAGGCTGTTTTTT. As protein: CASSPTRGERLFF. V usage is TRBV7-7 and J usage is TRBJ1-4; no definite D call. The CDR3 is 13 amino acids. The V end lost 5 bases, the J end lost 14 bases, and 18 bases lay between the germline ends. From germline, CDR1 is SSHAT and CDR2 FNYEAQ (reference sequence).

The chain has TRBV5-1 and TRBJ2-2, with TRBD1 matching over 8 bases. The CDR3 contains 15 residues. The V gene end was trimmed by 4 bases and the J gene end by 2 bases; junction bases not matched to a gene: 4. The germline CDR1 and CDR2 sequences are SGHRS and YFSETQ. The CDR3 sequence is CASSPGTGNTGELFF. In DNA form, the CDR3 reads TGCGCCAGCAGCCCCGGGACAGGCAACACCGGGGAGCTGTTTTTT.

V and J are TRBV7-9 and TRBJ1-2, with TRBD1 as a possible D gene (5 bases). Germline-derived CDR1 and CDR2 are SEHNR and FQNEAQ (reference sequence). Trimming cost V 5 bases and J 3 bases, with 7 bases left between them. The CDR3 sequence is 12 residues long. CDR3 sequence (DNA): TGTGCCAGCAGCGGGGCCGACTATGGCTACACCTTC. Translating it yields CASSGADYGYTF.

The J gene is TRBJ1-4, the V gene TRBV15, with 9 bases lining up with TRBD1. The germline CDR1 and CDR2 sequences are LNHNV and YYDKDF (reference sequence). CDR3 size: 18 residues. J gave up 6 bases and V 2 bases, and 13 bases lay outside the gene matches. CDR3: CATSRRKGRRTGDEKLFF. As DNA, the CDR3 is TGTGCCACCAGCAGACGCAAAGGGCGGAGGACAGGGGATGAAAAACTGTTTTTT. The full variable domain, rest sourced from reference TRBV15 and TRBJ1-4, is DAMVIQNPRYQVTQFGKPVTLSCSQTLNHNVMYWYQQKSSQAPKLLFHYYDKDFNNEADTPDNFQSRRPNTSFCFLDIRSPGLGDTAMYLCATSRRKGRRTGDEKLFFGSGTQLSVL.

The chain links TRBV30 to TRBJ1-6, with D uncertain. CDR1 is GTSNPN, CDR2 SVGIG, per germline (reference sequence). The CDR3 covers 14 residues. Trimming took 0 bases from V and 5 from J, leaving 8 bases between them. CDR3 amino acids: CAWSVPGNNSPLHF. DNA for the CDR3: TGTGCCTGGAGTGTACCGGGAAATAATTCACCCCTCCACTTT.